This passage covers 32 T cell receptor beta chains from one sample sequenced in a study of blood T cell repertoires in COVID-19. The method was immunoSEQ multiplex PCR; TCRdb's version includes in-frame clones alone and lacks a portion of them. The sample has 150,000 to 200,000 clones, around 90% seen once. Sample: peripheral blood. Every receptor here comes from a man between 60 and 75 years old with active or convalescent COVID-19.

The chain joins TRBV6-5 to TRBJ1-5; 12 bases match TRBD1. CDR1 MNHEY and CDR2 SVGAGI come from the germline V gene. V shed 6 bases and J 4 bases; nucleotides not matched to a gene: 4. The CDR3 runs 15 residues. CDR3: CASSPGQGANQPQHF. The DNA of the CDR3 is TGTGCCAGCAGCCCGGGACAGGGGGCAAATCAGCCCCAGCATTTT.

In its sample, this clone was seen once. The chain joins TRBV7-2 to TRBJ2-1, with a possible D match to TRBD1 (6 bases). Per germline, CDR1 SGHTA and CDR2 FQGNSA. CDR3 size: 14 residues. Trimming took 5 bases from V and 2 from J, leaving 10 bases between them. CDR3 in amino acids: CASSGQLTYNEQFF. DNA of the CDR3: TGTGCCAGCAGCGGACAGTTAACCTACAATGAGCAGTTCTTC.

V is TRBV3-1 (or the pseudogene TRBV3-2) and J is TRBJ1-2; tentatively, D is TRBD1 (5 bases). The CDR3 has 15 residues. The V gene lost 0 bases and the J gene lost 7 bases, with 15 bases spanning the gap. The germline V gene has CDR1 LGHDT and CDR2 YNNKEL (reference sequence). CDR3 region: CASSQESGGVFGYTF. DNA of the CDR3: TGTGCCAGCAGCCAAGAAAGCGGGGGAGTCTTTGGCTACACCTTC.

V usage is TRBV6-5 and J usage is TRBJ2-7; 7 bases map to TRBD2. Trimming took 2 bases from V and 6 from J; bases not matched to a gene: 10. Germline V gene data show CDR1 as MNHEY and CDR2 as SVGAGI. The CDR3 loop spans 15 amino acids. The CDR3 here is CASSYAYIGEGEQYF. The CDR3 nucleotides are TGTGCCAGCAGTTACGCCTACATCGGGGAGGGCGAGCAGTACTTC.

DNA of the CDR3: TGTGCCAGCCAGACAGGGGGGGACACCGGGGAGCTGTTTTTT. Its translation is CASQTGGDTGELFF. This chain joins TRBV11-2 and TRBJ2-2; TRBD1 agrees at 9 bases. After removal of 8 bases from V and 3 bases from J, the junction contained 4 bases not matched to a gene. There are 14 residues in the CDR3. Germline assignment: CDR1 SGHAT and CDR2 FQNNGV. The full variable domain, completed using reference TRBV11-2 and TRBJ2-2, is EAGVAQSPRYKIIEKRQSVAFWCNPISGHATLYWYQQILGQGPKLLIQFQNNGVVDDSQLPKDRFSAERLKGVDSTLKIQPAKLEDSAVYLCASQTGGDTGELFFGEGSRLTVL.

For this clone: The germline gene is not matched at one end of the junction; a read error may be the cause. V gene TRBV6-1 combines with J gene TRBJ1-1, with D tentatively TRBD1 (5 bases). There are 14 residues in the CDR3. In germline, CDR1 is MNHNS, CDR2 SASEGT. The chain's CDR3 is CASREDHGGTEAFF. The CDR3 nucleotides read TGTGCCAGCAGAGAAGATCACGGGGGGACTGAAGCTTTCTTT.

This rearrangement joins TRBV7-9 to TRBJ1-2, with TRBD1 as a possible D gene (5 bases). V was shortened by 4 bases and J by 6 bases, with 9 bases between the two germline ends. CDR3 length equals 12 residues. Looked up from germline, CDR1 is SEHNR and CDR2 is FQNEAQ (reference sequence). The CDR3 DNA reads TGTGCCAGCAGCTCGAACAGGAATGGCTACACCTTC. It codes for CASSSNRNGYTF.

The V and J genes are TRBV3-1 (or the pseudogene TRBV3-2) and TRBJ1-1; 9 bases agree with TRBD1. The J segment lost 1 base and the V segment lost 1 base, leaving 7 bases of the junction unmatched. The CDR3 spans 17 residues. CDR1 LGHDT and CDR2 YNNKEL come from the germline V gene (reference sequence). The CDR3: CASSQVLQGAGNTEAFF. CDR3 sequence (DNA): TGTGCCAGCAGCCAAGTCCTACAGGGGGCCGGGAACACTGAAGCTTTCTTT.

The V gene is TRBV6-5, the J gene TRBJ1-1; the match to TRBD1 covers 8 bases. This CDR3 contains 13 residues. CDR1 is MNHEY, CDR2 SVGAGI, per germline. Here the CDR3 DNA reads TGTGCGGCCCAGGGGGCGTTGAACACTGAAGCTTTCTTT. This sequence encodes CAAQGALNTEAFF.

The chain employs TRBV29-1 and TRBJ1-2, with 7 bases that match TRBD1. Trimming took 1 base from V and 4 from J; bases not matched to a gene: 3. The CDR3 totals 13 residues. Germline V CDR1 and CDR2: SQVTM, ANQGSEA. The CDR3 sequence: CSVEVGGGYGYTF. As DNA, the CDR3 is TGCAGCGTTGAAGTAGGGGGCGGCTATGGCTACACCTTC.

Turning to this clone: Other DNA sequences within the sample encode an identical CDR3. The chain employs TRBV20-1 and TRBJ1-2, with D unclear. Germline CDR1 reads DFQATT; CDR2 reads SNEGSKA (reference sequence). The length of the CDR3 is 12 residues. Trimming stripped 3 bases from V and 0 bases from J, with 5 bases between. The CDR3 DNA is TGCAGTGCTAGTTCAGCTAACTATGGCTACACCTTC. It translates to CSASSANYGYTF.

The J gene is TRBJ1-2, the V gene TRBV12-3 or TRBV12-4; a weak D match, TRBD1 (6 bases). The CDR3 length is 13 residues. The V and J ends lost 5 bases and 6 bases respectively, with 13 bases between them. CDR3 region: CASSPQGEDGYTF. For the CDR3, the DNA is TGTGCCAGCAGTCCACAGGGCGAAGATGGCTACACCTTC.

This chain joins TRBV6-5 and TRBJ2-2, with 9 positions matching TRBD1. CDR1 MNHEY and CDR2 SVGAGI come from the germline V gene. The length of the CDR3 is 15 residues. V gave up 6 bases and J gave up 6 bases; unmatched junction bases: 8. The CDR3 DNA reads TGTGCCAGCAGCCAACAGGGGGCGCCTGCCGGGGAGCTGTTTTTT. This sequence encodes CASSQQGAPAGELFF.

The V call is TRBV5-1, the J call TRBJ2-7; TRBD2 matches 12 bases. The CDR3 is 19 amino acids. The V and J ends lost 4 bases and 3 bases, in that order; junction bases with no gene match: 17. CDR1 is SGHRS and CDR2 is YFSETQ in the germline V gene. The CDR3 loop reads CASSPHWVTSGRWGYEQYF. The CDR3 DNA sequence: TGCGCCAGCAGCCCTCACTGGGTGACTAGCGGGAGATGGGGCTACGAGCAGTACTTC.

There are a few counts of this clone. The CDR3 nucleotides are TGTGCCAGCACCTCCTGGGGGGGGAATTCACCCCTCCACTTT. Amino acid sequence: CASTSWGGNSPLHF. V is TRBV27 and J is TRBJ1-6, with TRBD1 as a possible D gene (5 bases). From germline, CDR1 is MNHEY and CDR2 SMNVEV (reference sequence). This CDR3 comprises 14 residues. Trimming left V 7 bases short and J 7 bases short, with 14 bases between.

The V and J genes are TRBV10-1 and TRBJ1-4; D is possibly TRBD1 (5 bases). This CDR3 is built from 12 residues. CDR1 is WNHNN and CDR2 is SYGVQD in the germline V gene (reference sequence). The V gene lost 7 bases and the J gene lost 3 bases, with 6 bases spanning the gap. The CDR3: CASTRANEKLFF. The DNA for the CDR3 is TGCGCCAGCACCAGGGCTAATGAAAAACTGTTTTTT.

The chain recombines TRBV19 with TRBJ2-1; 11 bases fit TRBD2. Trimming took 7 bases from V and 6 from J; bases not matched to a gene: 2. Germline V gene data show CDR1 as LNHDA and CDR2 as SQIVND (reference sequence). This CDR3 comprises 13 residues. CDR3 sequence: CASTSGRINEQFF. The DNA for the CDR3 is TGTGCCAGTACTAGCGGGAGGATCAATGAGCAGTTCTTC.

The chain uses TRBV10-2 and TRBJ1-1, with TRBD1 as a possible D gene (6 bases). CDR1 and CDR2 (germline): WSHSY, SAAADI. CDR3 size: 13 residues. Trimming took off 5 bases at V and 2 bases at J, with 9 bases between the two ends. CDR3 coding DNA: TGCGCCAGCAGTCGGGACACCAACACTGAAGCTTTCTTT. This sequence encodes CASSRDTNTEAFF.

J is TRBJ2-7 and V is TRBV29-1; 8 bases fit TRBD2. The germline gives CDR1 SQVTM, CDR2 ANQGSEA. V dropped 4 bases and J dropped 5; count of bases not matched to a gene: 10. The length of the CDR3 is 14 residues. CDR3 residues: CSVASGSGMHEQYF. In nucleotides, the CDR3 is TGCAGCGTTGCTTCTGGTAGCGGGATGCACGAGCAGTACTTC.

The chain is built from TRBV2 and TRBJ1-5; TRBD1 matches at 8 bases. This CDR3 is built from 13 residues. The J segment lost 2 bases and the V segment lost 7 bases, leaving 1 base of the junction unmatched. Germline values: CDR1 SNHLY, CDR2 FYNNEI. CDR3 nucleotides: TGTGCCAGCATGGGACAGGGCAATCAGCCCCAGCATTTT. Protein: CASMGQGNQPQHF.

The rearrangement joins TRBV4-1 to TRBJ2-6, with TRBD1 identical over 9 bases. The germline gives CDR1 MGHRA, CDR2 YSYEKL. After removal of 1 base from V and 3 bases from J, the junction contained 7 bases not matched to a gene. This CDR3 is 18 amino acids long. The CDR3 DNA is TGCGCCAGCAGCCAAGCCCTACAGGGGGCGCGTGGGGCCAACGTCCTGACTTTC. This sequence encodes CASSQALQGARGANVLTF.

V usage is TRBV5-4 and J usage is TRBJ1-2, with 7 positions matching TRBD1. J gave up 3 bases and V 2 bases, and 10 bases lay outside the gene matches. The germline V gene has CDR1 SGHNT and CDR2 YYREEE (reference sequence). CDR3 size: 16 residues. The CDR3 is CASSFGTDRSDYGYTF. In nucleotides, the CDR3 is TGTGCCAGCAGCTTCGGAACGGACAGGTCTGACTATGGCTACACCTTC.

This chain connects TRBV11-2 to TRBJ1-1, with D possibly being TRBD1 (6 bases). The V gene lost 4 bases and the J gene lost 1 base, with 13 bases spanning the gap. This CDR3 is 15 amino acids long. Germline V gene data show CDR1 as SGHAT and CDR2 as FQNNGV. This CDR3 is CASSSIGGGNTEAFF. The DNA for the CDR3 is TGTGCCAGCAGCTCCATAGGGGGTGGGAACACTGAAGCTTTCTTT.

CDR3 amino acids: CASSVAGIGELFF. DNA of the CDR3: TGTGCCAGCAGTGTGGCGGGGATCGGGGAGCTGTTTTTT. This sequence joins TRBV6-4 and TRBJ2-2, with a tentative D call TRBD2 (6 bases). Between the trimmed V and J ends, which lost 4 bases and 7 bases, there was a span of 10 bases. CDR3 size: 13 residues. The germline CDR1 and CDR2 sequences are MRHNA and SNTAGT.

In DNA form, the CDR3 reads TGTGCCAGTAGCATGCTAGGCACAGAAAAACTGTTTTTT. Protein product: CASSMLGTEKLFF. The rearrangement links TRBV19 to TRBJ1-4; no firm D call. From germline, CDR1 is LNHDA and CDR2 SQIVND (reference sequence). This CDR3 contains 13 residues. Trimming pared 6 bases from V and 8 bases from J, leaving 13 bases between.

The rearrangement links TRBV27 to TRBJ1-5; the D is unclear. V dropped 4 bases and J dropped 1 base, with 8 bases sitting between them. The CDR3 runs to 14 residues. Per germline, CDR1 MNHEY and CDR2 SMNVEV (reference sequence). The CDR3 loop reads CASSSTESNQPQHF. The CDR3 coding sequence is TGTGCCAGCAGTTCAACGGAGAGCAATCAGCCCCAGCATTTT.

The rearrangement joins TRBV5-6 to TRBJ1-1, with D unclear. Germline V CDR1 and CDR2: SGHDT, YYEEEE. V dropped 3 bases and J dropped 5 bases, with 11 bases sitting between them. This CDR3 is 13 amino acids long. CDR3 residues: CASSWAGSTEAFF. DNA of the CDR3: TGTGCCAGCAGCTGGGCGGGGAGTACTGAAGCTTTCTTT.

The chain couples TRBV7-8 to TRBJ1-6; 8 nucleotides agree with TRBD1. This CDR3 contains 16 residues. CDR1 is SGHVS, CDR2 FQNEAQ, per germline. V gave up 2 bases and J gave up 6 bases; unmatched junction bases: 6. CDR3: CASSLTHGQGNSPLHF. The CDR3 region has the DNA TGTGCCAGCAGCTTAACCCACGGACAGGGTAATTCACCCCTCCACTTT.

This chain uses TRBV30 with TRBJ2-2; perhaps TRBD1 as D (5 bases). Trimming stripped 0 bases from V and 4 bases from J, with 9 bases between. The germline CDR1 and CDR2 sequences are GTSNPN and SVGIG (reference sequence). This CDR3 has 14 amino acids. CDR3 nucleotide sequence: TGTGCCTGGAGTGTACAGGAGAGCACCGGGGAGCTGTTTTTT. It specifies CAWSVQESTGELFF.

As to this clone: Other DNA sequences of this sample code for an identical CDR3. The gene calls are TRBV7-9 and TRBJ1-5; 9 bases are a match to TRBD1. The CDR3 contains 14 residues. Trimming at V came to 3 bases and at J to 7 bases, leaving 4 bases not matched to a gene. The V gene's germline CDR1 is SEHNR and CDR2 FQNEAQ (reference sequence). The CDR3 nucleotides are TGTGCCAGCAGCTTGGACAGGGGTAACCAGCCCCAGCATTTT. Its translation is CASSLDRGNQPQHF.

The V gene is TRBV3-1 (or the pseudogene TRBV3-2), the J gene TRBJ1-4, with 9 bases identical to TRBD1. Per the germline V gene, CDR1 is LGHDT and CDR2 is YNNKEL (reference sequence). The V gene end was trimmed by 1 base and the J gene end by 7 bases; junction bases not matched to a gene: 1. CDR3 length: 14 amino acids. This CDR3 is CASSQGTGVEKLFF. CDR3 DNA: TGTGCCAGCAGCCAAGGGACAGGGGTTGAAAAACTGTTTTTT.

The gene calls are TRBV27 and TRBJ2-7; TRBD2 aligns across 12 bases. V shed 5 bases, J shed 4 bases, and the junction held 0 bases outside the gene matches. The germline V gene encodes CDR1 MNHEY and CDR2 SMNVEV (reference sequence). This CDR3 is built from 13 residues. CDR3 in amino acids: CASSTSGRYEQYF. DNA for the CDR3: TGTGCCAGCAGTACTAGCGGGAGGTACGAGCAGTACTTC.